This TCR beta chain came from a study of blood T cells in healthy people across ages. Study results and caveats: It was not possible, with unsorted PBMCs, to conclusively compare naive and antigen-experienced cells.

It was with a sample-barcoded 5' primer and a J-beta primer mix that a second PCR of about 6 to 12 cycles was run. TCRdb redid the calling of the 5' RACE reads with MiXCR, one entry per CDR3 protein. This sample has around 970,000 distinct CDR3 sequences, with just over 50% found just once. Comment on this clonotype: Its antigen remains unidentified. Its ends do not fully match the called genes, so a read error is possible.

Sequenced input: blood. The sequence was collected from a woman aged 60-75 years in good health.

The CDR3 loop reads CARSRSNSPLHF. CDR3 DNA: TGTGCCCGGAGTAGATCGAATTCACCCCTCCACTTT. The J gene is TRBJ1-6, the V gene TRBV30; D gene uncertain. Germline V gene lookup returns CDR1 GTSNPN and CDR2 SVGIG (reference sequence). CDR3 length equals 12 residues.